The 10 T cell receptor beta chains presented below share a single source sample, sequenced in a study of identifying expanded T cells in peripheral blood. Profiling relied on immunoSEQ multiplex PCR, and the TCRdb table lists in-frame clones only, not all of them. This table has approximately 110,000 clones, roughly 90% appearing once. The sample was blood. These TCRs come from a person aged 18 to 69 in good health.

V and J are TRBV6-5 and TRBJ1-2; D remains unclear. The CDR3 has 12 residues. V was pared by 5 bases and J by 4 bases, with 8 bases between. The germline gives CDR1 MNHEY, CDR2 SVGAGI. The CDR3, as DNA: TGTGCCAGCAGTCCGACTGGCTATGGCTACACCTTC. This codes for CASSPTGYGYTF.

The rearrangement joins TRBV9 to TRBJ2-7; possible D gene TRBD1, 5 bases. The CDR3 covers 16 residues. Trimming removed 4 bases at V and 3 bases at J, with 20 bases between. The germline CDR1 and CDR2 sequences are SGDLS and YYNGEE. The CDR3 DNA reads as TGTGCCAGCAGCCCCCAGGGCAGGGCGGCCTACTACGAGCAGTACTTC. This sequence encodes CASSPQGRAAYYEQYF.

The chain recombines TRBV7-8 with TRBJ1-5; TRBD1 agrees at 7 bases. This CDR3 spans 16 amino acids. Unmatched junction bases numbered 4, after V lost 2 bases and J lost 0 bases. The germline V gene has CDR1 SGHVS and CDR2 FQNEAQ. The CDR3 loop reads CASSLQGGRSNQPQHF. In DNA, the CDR3 is TGTGCCAGCAGCTTACAGGGGGGTCGTAGCAATCAGCCCCAGCATTTT.

The rearrangement joins TRBV2 to TRBJ2-7, with D maybe TRBD1 (5 bases). This CDR3 is 16 amino acids long. With 3 bases removed from V and 0 bases from J, the gap between germline ends came to 15 bases. CDR1 is SNHLY, CDR2 FYNNEI, per germline. The CDR3 nucleotides read TGTGCCAGCAGTGACCCGACAGTCCTCATCTCCTACGAGCAGTACTTC. Its translation is CASSDPTVLISYEQYF.

This chain joins TRBV5-5 and TRBJ2-7; 15 nucleotides align to TRBD2. V lost 4 bases, J lost 6 bases, and 8 bases stayed unmatched. The CDR3 extends over 16 amino acids. Germline lookup yields CDR1 SGHKS and CDR2 YYEKEE (reference sequence). The CDR3: CASSRARTSGGAEQYF. For the CDR3, the DNA is TGTGCCAGCAGCCGAGCCCGGACTAGCGGGGGGGCCGAGCAGTACTTC.

The chain recombines TRBV11-2 with TRBJ2-3, with TRBD2 identical over 14 bases. The length of the CDR3 is 15 residues. Trimming removed 5 bases from V and 5 bases from J; junction bases left unmatched: 3. Looked up from germline, CDR1 is SGHAT and CDR2 is FQNNGV. CDR3 nucleotide sequence: TGTGCCAGCAGCCCGACTAGCGGGGGGGTAGATACGCAGTATTTT. This encodes CASSPTSGGVDTQYF.

The rearrangement uses TRBV5-6 and TRBJ2-1; D ambiguous. CDR1 SGHDT and CDR2 YYEEEE come from the germline V gene. V lost 4 bases to trimming and J lost 4 bases, with 3 bases between them. This CDR3 comprises 11 residues. The CDR3 region is CASSLYNEQFF. The CDR3 DNA follows: TGTGCCAGCAGCCTTTACAATGAGCAGTTCTTC. The full variable domain, rest sourced from reference TRBV5-6 and TRBJ2-1, is DAGVTQSPTHLIKTRGQQVTLRCSPKSGHDTVSWYQQALGQGPQFIFQYYEEEERQRGNFPDRFSGHQFPNYSSELNVNALLLGDSALYLCASSLYNEQFFGPGTRLTVL.

The DNA for the CDR3 is TGTGCCAGCAGTGCGTCAGGGACGGGTCAGCCCCAGCATTTT. It encodes CASSASGTGQPQHF. This sequence joins TRBV6-1 and TRBJ1-5; D possibly corresponds to TRBD1 (5 bases). The CDR3 consists of 14 residues. Germline CDR1 and CDR2: MNHNS and SASEGT. V was cut by 4 bases and J by 6 bases, with 13 bases left in between.

This clone was seen only once. The identical CDR3 is also encoded by other nucleotide sequences in the sample. The rearrangement uses TRBV7-2 and TRBJ1-6; D not resolved. V was trimmed by 5 bases and J by 5 bases, leaving 4 bases between them. Germline CDR1 is SGHTA and CDR2 is FQGNSA. This CDR3 has 12 amino acids. CDR3 in DNA: TGTGCCAGCAGCCTTAATAATTCACCCCTCCACTTT. Amino acids: CASSLNNSPLHF.

As for this clone: One end of the junction does not line up with germline, which may come from a read error. The CDR3: CASSLAGTSVSNEQFF. As DNA, the CDR3 is TGTGCCAGCAGCCTAGCCGGGACTAGCGTCTCAAATGAGCAGTTCTTC. The gene calls are TRBV7-2 and TRBJ2-1; TRBD2 agrees at 10 bases. This CDR3 contains 16 residues. CDR1 SGHTA and CDR2 FQGNSA come from the germline V gene.